This T cell receptor (beta chain) came from a study of Graves' ophthalmopathy and Graves' hyperthyroidism. Overall study: Peripheral blood was gathered at first diagnosis, ahead of any treatment whatsoever.

The TCR beta CDR3 regions underwent amplification from RNA transcripts. HTBI primers served in a first-round RT-PCR, which a second-round multiplex PCR followed. TCRdb reprocessed the multiplex PCR reads via MiXCR and lists one record per CDR3 protein. This table holds 620,000 or so distinct CDR3 sequences, about a fifth found once. Aged 18 to 65, the patients with hyperthyroidism had under 2 months' duration and were newly diagnosed. Study conclusions and caveats: Ophthalmopathy progression prediction by the model yielded a sensitivity of about 68% and a specificity of 72% to 75%. Most thyroid-expanded clonotypes exceeding 0.001 frequency were also found in blood.

Of note for this clonotype: What it recognizes is unknown.

Trimming shortened V by 6 bases and J by 0 bases, and 11 bases separated the two germline ends. Germline CDR1 is MNHNS and CDR2 is SASEGT. This CDR3 contains 14 residues. This clonotype originated in a woman aged 18-29 years with stable Graves' hyperthyroidism. Some clones in this sample may be carry-over from other donors' samples. The chain links TRBV6-1 to TRBJ1-1; D gene ambiguous. Material for sequencing was peripheral blood. CDR3 sequence (DNA): TGTGCCAGCAGACAGACGGTTTTGAACACTGAAGCTTTCTTT. Its translation is CASRQTVLNTEAFF.